This is a list of T cell receptor beta chains from one sample in a study of shared clonotypes between healthy human individuals. Using immunoSEQ multiplex PCR, the repertoire was profiled, and TCRdb retains in-frame clones only, with some absent. The sample lists around 1.1 million clones, roughly 77% seen once, with almost 0.9% in the top ten. Sequences were obtained from memory CD4+ T cells from PBMCs. These receptors originate from a man in his late teens or twenties in good health. Some clones in this sample may be carry-over from other donors' samples. The CDR3 runs from the conserved cysteine through the conserved F or W. A D gene is named only where the DNA matches it firmly. The listing skips clone size in some rows; elsewhere it reads once, few, many or a size class.

clone_size: once; j_call: TRBJ2-3; d_call: TRBD2; v_call: TRBV11-2; cdr3_aa: CASSSGLAGVITDTQYF; cdr3_nt: TGTGCCAGCAGCTCGGGACTAGCGGGAGTTATCACAGATACGCAGTATTTT
clone_size: .; j_call: TRBJ1-1; d_call: TRBD1; v_call: TRBV7-8; cdr3_aa: CASSSLLGQGETEAFF; cdr3_nt: TGTGCCAGCAGCTCTCTTCTGGGACAGGGGGAGACTGAAGCTTTCTTT
clone_size: .; j_call: TRBJ2-7; d_call: .; v_call: TRBV28; cdr3_aa: CASTPSSGKLDEQYF; cdr3_nt: TGTGCCAGCACCCCTTCGTCGGGGAAGCTCGACGAGCAGTACTTC
clone_size: .; j_call: TRBJ2-1; d_call: .; v_call: TRBV7-9; cdr3_aa: CASSLRLTGAGNEQFF; cdr3_nt: TGTGCCAGCAGCTTACGGTTGACGGGGGCAGGAAATGAGCAGTTCTTC
clone_size: .; j_call: TRBJ1-1; d_call: .; v_call: TRBV7-3; cdr3_aa: CASSLGPVNTEAFF; cdr3_nt: TGTGCCAGCAGCTTAGGCCCGGTGAACACTGAAGCTTTCTTT
clone_size: .; j_call: TRBJ1-2; d_call: TRBD1; v_call: TRBV27; cdr3_aa: CASSSRTGGGYGYTF; cdr3_nt: TGTGCCAGCAGTTCCCGGACAGGGGGGGGCTATGGCTACACCTTC
clone_size: .; j_call: TRBJ2-1; d_call: TRBD2; v_call: TRBV18; cdr3_aa: CASSPGGRNEQFF; cdr3_nt: TGTGCCAGCTCACCGGGCGGGAGGAATGAGCAGTTCTTC
clone_size: .; j_call: TRBJ2-5; d_call: TRBD1; v_call: TRBV6-5; cdr3_aa: CASSHRGLSEQYF; cdr3_nt: TGTGCCAGCAGTCACAGGGGGCTGAGTGAGCAGTACTTC
clone_size: .; j_call: TRBJ2-5; d_call: TRBD1; v_call: TRBV5-1; cdr3_aa: CASSLPGTGGQETQYF; cdr3_nt: TGCGCCAGCAGCTTGCCCGGGACAGGGGGTCAGGAGACCCAGTACTTC
clone_size: .; j_call: TRBJ2-3; d_call: TRBD1; v_call: TRBV9; cdr3_aa: CASSVRPQGATDTQYF; cdr3_nt: TGTGCCAGCAGCGTAAGACCACAGGGGGCCACAGATACGCAGTATTTT
clone_size: .; j_call: TRBJ2-1; d_call: .; v_call: TRBV9; cdr3_aa: CASSSRGRDEQFF; cdr3_nt: TGTGCCAGCAGCTCGAGGGGTAGGGATGAGCAGTTCTTC
clone_size: .; j_call: TRBJ2-2; d_call: TRBD2; v_call: TRBV6-6; cdr3_aa: CASSYSSGTGELFF; cdr3_nt: TGTGCCAGCAGTTACTCAAGCGGGACGGGGGAGCTGTTTTTT
clone_size: .; j_call: TRBJ2-6; d_call: .; v_call: TRBV2; cdr3_aa: CASRGSPGANVLTF; cdr3_nt: TGTGCCAGCAGGGGTTCTCCTGGGGCCAACGTCCTGACTTTC
clone_size: .; j_call: TRBJ1-5; d_call: .; v_call: TRBV6-5; cdr3_aa: CASSTPGRNQPQHF; cdr3_nt: TGTGCCAGCAGCACCCCAGGGCGGAATCAGCCCCAGCATTTT
clone_size: .; j_call: TRBJ1-5; d_call: .; v_call: TRBV28; cdr3_aa: CASNREQHQPQHF; cdr3_nt: TGTGCCAGCAACCGGGAACAACACCAGCCCCAGCATTTT
clone_size: many; j_call: TRBJ2-7; d_call: .; v_call: TRBV7-3; cdr3_aa: CASSPWVPRTIKASSYEQYF; cdr3_nt: TGTGCCAGCAGCCCTTGGGTCCCAAGGACGATAAAAGCGAGCTCCTACGAGCAGTACTTC
clone_size: .; j_call: TRBJ2-7; d_call: .; v_call: TRBV28; cdr3_aa: CASSFLRDSFNEQYF; cdr3_nt: TGTGCCAGCAGTTTCTTGCGGGACTCTTTTAACGAGCAGTACTTC
clone_size: .; j_call: TRBJ2-1; d_call: .; v_call: TRBV5-1; cdr3_aa: CASSAPGPSSNEQFF; cdr3_nt: TGCGCCAGCAGCGCACCGGGGCCGAGTTCCAATGAGCAGTTCTTC
clone_size: .; j_call: TRBJ2-3; d_call: .; v_call: TRBV11-3; cdr3_aa: CASSRQPTDTQYF; cdr3_nt: TGTGCCAGCAGCCGACAGCCCACAGATACGCAGTATTTT
clone_size: .; j_call: TRBJ2-7; d_call: .; v_call: TRBV10-3; cdr3_aa: CAISEGGWTYEQYF; cdr3_nt: TGTGCCATCAGCGAAGGGGGTTGGACCTACGAGCAGTACTTC
clone_size: .; j_call: TRBJ2-7; d_call: TRBD1; v_call: TRBV7-2; cdr3_aa: CASRGQSYEQYF; cdr3_nt: TGTGCCTCCCGGGGACAGAGCTACGAGCAGTACTTC
clone_size: .; j_call: TRBJ2-7; d_call: .; v_call: TRBV30; cdr3_aa: CAWSQVSYEQYF; cdr3_nt: TGTGCCTGGAGTCAGGTATCCTACGAGCAGTACTTC
clone_size: .; j_call: TRBJ2-7; d_call: TRBD2; v_call: TRBV14; cdr3_aa: CASSQVGREINYEQYF; cdr3_nt: TGTGCCAGCAGCCAAGTGGGGCGGGAGATAAACTACGAGCAGTACTTC
clone_size: .; j_call: TRBJ2-7; d_call: TRBD1; v_call: TRBV27; cdr3_aa: CASSLYGDRRTYEQYF; cdr3_nt: TGTGCCAGCAGTTTATACGGGGACAGGAGGACCTACGAGCAGTACTTC
clone_size: .; j_call: TRBJ2-7; d_call: TRBD2; v_call: TRBV7-7; cdr3_aa: CASSPSPGGTYEQYF; cdr3_nt: TGTGCCAGCAGCCCCTCACCCGGGGGGACCTACGAGCAGTACTTC
clone_size: .; j_call: TRBJ1-2; d_call: TRBD1; v_call: TRBV9; cdr3_aa: CASSVGDWDRGIYGYTF; cdr3_nt: TGTGCCAGCAGCGTAGGGGACTGGGACAGGGGCATTTATGGCTACACCTTC
clone_size: .; j_call: TRBJ1-4; d_call: TRBD1; v_call: TRBV25-1; cdr3_aa: CASSDPGTDNEKLFF; cdr3_nt: TGTGCCAGCAGTGATCCCGGGACAGATAATGAAAAACTGTTTTTT
clone_size: .; j_call: TRBJ2-1; d_call: .; v_call: TRBV9; cdr3_aa: CASSGGRGLYNEQFF; cdr3_nt: TGTGCCAGCAGCGGAGGGCGGGGCCTTTACAATGAGCAGTTCTTC
clone_size: .; j_call: TRBJ2-3; d_call: .; v_call: TRBV7-3; cdr3_aa: CASSLNFLDTQYF; cdr3_nt: TGTGCCAGCAGCTTAAACTTCCTGGATACGCAGTATTTT
clone_size: .; j_call: TRBJ2-7; d_call: .; v_call: TRBV7-3; cdr3_aa: CASSLTRSEQYF; cdr3_nt: TGTGCCAGCAGCTTGACAAGGTCGGAGCAGTACTTC